Shown below are 13 T cell receptor beta chains from a single sample sequenced in a study of spatial heterogeneity in lung cancer. In TCRdb, the 5' RACE reads were re-called with MiXCR into one record per CDR3 protein. The data show some 9,300 distinct CDR3 sequences, 6.1% seen once. Time point indicated: sample taken at primary tumor resection. This material consisted of normal lung tissue next to the tumor, taken at surgery. The receptors were sampled from a male donor with early-stage non-small cell lung cancer.

At least ten counts were recorded for this clonotype. The chain has TRBV6-2 or TRBV6-3 and TRBJ2-2; TRBD2 agrees at 14 bases. The CDR3 is 17 residues long. Germline V gives CDR1 MNHEY, CDR2 SVGEGT. V dropped 2 bases and J dropped 5; count of bases not matched to a gene: 4. The CDR3 here is CASSYQGLAGATGELFF. The DNA for the CDR3 is TGTGCCAGCAGTTACCAGGGACTAGCGGGAGCTACCGGGGAGCTGTTTTTT.

Notes on this clonotype: Just one base apart from a much larger clone, this may be a read error. This sequence joins TRBV29-1 and TRBJ1-1; possible D gene TRBD1, 5 bases. The CDR3 loop spans 12 amino acids. Germline CDR1 reads SQVTM; CDR2 reads ANQGSEA. CDR3 nucleotides: TGCAACGCCCTAGCAGGGCCGGGGGAAGCTTTCTTT. It encodes CNALAGPGEAFF.

This clonotype was found many times. V usage is TRBV6-2 or TRBV6-3 and J usage is TRBJ2-1; D possibly matches TRBD1 or TRBD2 (6 bases each). V gave up 2 bases and J gave up 5 bases, with 22 bases separating them. Germline V CDR1 and CDR2: MNHEY, SVGEGT. The CDR3 is 18 residues long. CDR3 DNA sequence: TGTGCCAGCAGTTACCCGACGGTAGGGGGGCGAGTCGACAATGAGCAGTTCTTC. Protein product: CASSYPTVGGRVDNEQFF.

In its sample, this clonotype was seen many times. CDR3 nucleotides: TGTGCCAGCAGCCCTAGGAGGGGGGATAATCAGCCCCAGCATTTT. It encodes CASSPRRGDNQPQHF. J is TRBJ1-5 and V is TRBV6-6; D may be TRBD1 (6 bases). The CDR3 totals 15 residues. CDR1 MNHNY and CDR2 SVGAGI come from the germline V gene (reference sequence). The ends were cut back, 6 bases at V and 4 bases at J, with 16 bases in the middle.

This clonotype was seen a few times. V usage is TRBV12-3 or TRBV12-4 and J usage is TRBJ2-7; 7 bases line up with TRBD1. The ends lost 7 bases at V and 3 bases at J; junction bases unmatched: 9. There are 14 residues in the CDR3. CDR3 residues: CASIVRDRYYEQYF. CDR3 nucleotide sequence: TGTGCCAGCATTGTCCGGGACAGATACTACGAGCAGTACTTC.

This clonotype was seen ten or more times. The chain couples TRBV4-3 to TRBJ2-5, with 8 bases that match TRBD2. Germline loops: CDR1 LGHNA, CDR2 YSLEER. The J segment lost 0 bases and the V segment lost 0 bases, leaving 6 bases of the junction unmatched. The CDR3 has 17 residues. CDR3 residues: CASSQELSGGHQETQYF. In DNA, the CDR3 is TGCGCCAGCAGCCAAGAACTGAGCGGGGGCCACCAAGAGACCCAGTACTTC.

This clonotype occurred many times. This rearrangement joins TRBV3-1 to TRBJ2-1; 8 bases line up with TRBD2. The CDR3 loop spans 15 amino acids. V shed 4 bases, J shed 8 bases, and the junction held 10 bases outside the gene matches. Per germline, CDR1 LGHDT and CDR2 YNNKEL (reference sequence). Here the CDR3 DNA reads TGTGCCAGCAGCCCGACCGGGACTAGGGGAGATGAGCAGTTCTTC. This sequence encodes CASSPTGTRGDEQFF.

This clonotype was picked up many times. J is TRBJ2-1 and V is TRBV20-1; 9 bases match TRBD2. The CDR3 consists of 15 residues. Germline CDR1 DFQATT, CDR2 SNEGSKA (reference sequence). Germline trimming cut 6 bases from V and 7 bases from J; bases unmatched to any gene: 13. CDR3 DNA sequence: TGCAGTGCCCAAGAGGTGGCTAGCGGGGCTAATGAGCAGTTCTTC. Its translation: CSAQEVASGANEQFF.

This clonotype showed up just once. A much larger clonotype is one base distant, so this may be a read error. The chain links TRBV25-1 to TRBJ1-3; no reliable D call. Germline CDR1 and CDR2: MGHDK and SYGVNS. The CDR3 is 14 amino acids. This CDR3 is CASSDSGSHNTTYF. The CDR3 nucleotides read TGTGCCAGCAGTGATTCCGGGAGCCACAACACCACATATTTT.

This clonotype was picked up many times. The CDR3 spells CASSLSSAAAVQYF. CDR3 nucleotide sequence: TGTGCCAGCAGTTTATCCTCCGCGGCTGCTGTGCAGTACTTC. This chain connects TRBV12-3 or TRBV12-4 to TRBJ2-7; D remains unclear. The V end lost 2 bases, the J end lost 9 bases, and 17 bases lay between the germline ends. CDR3 size: 14 residues.

This clonotype was detected many times. The chain employs TRBV5-4 and TRBJ2-4; D possibly matches TRBD1 or TRBD2 (5 bases each). CDR3 size: 12 residues. Germline CDR1 reads SGHNT; CDR2 reads YYREEE (reference sequence). Trimming pared 4 bases from V and 5 bases from J, leaving 7 bases between. CDR3 nucleotide sequence: TGTGCCAGCAGCCCGGGACAAAACATTCAGTACTTC. Its protein product is CASSPGQNIQYF.

There are many counts of this clonotype. The chain joins TRBV5-1 to TRBJ2-3, with 14 bases fitting TRBD2. Trimming took 3 bases from V and 5 from J; bases not matched to a gene: 5. The CDR3 covers 16 residues. CDR1 is SGHRS and CDR2 is YFSETQ in the germline V gene. CDR3 DNA: TGCGCCAGCAGCTGGGGACTAGCGGGAGAAGGAGATACGCAGTATTTT. Translation: CASSWGLAGEGDTQYF.

This clonotype was counted a few times. The chain joins TRBV30 to TRBJ2-2; unclear D gene. There are 14 residues in the CDR3. V lost 0 bases and J lost 1, with 6 bases in between. Germline assignment: CDR1 GTSNPN and CDR2 SVGIG (reference sequence). The CDR3 DNA reads TGTGCCTGGAGTGTACTGCGGAACACCGGGGAGCTGTTTTTT. Protein sequence: CAWSVLRNTGELFF.